This TCR beta chain was observed in a study of OX40 agonist ivuxolimab in advanced cancers. V shed 0 bases and J 5 bases; nucleotides not matched to a gene: 1. From germline, CDR1 is LNHNV and CDR2 YYDKDF (reference sequence). The CDR3 covers 13 residues. Here immunoSEQ multiplex PCR was the method, and the copy in TCRdb shows in-frame clones only, minus some. The sample yields some 59,000 clones, around 90% seen once. Material: CD4+ or CD8+ T cells sorted from blood, obtained in a trial of the OX40 agonist ivuxolimab. The rearrangement joins TRBV15 to TRBJ2-7; 7 nucleotides agree with TRBD1. This TCR came from an adult with an advanced solid tumor such as melanoma, head and neck, liver or kidney cancer. CDR3 DNA sequence: TGTGCCACCAGCAGAGAAACAGGGGACGAGCAGTACTTC. Protein: CATSRETGDEQYF. Variable domain in full (rest from reference TRBV15 and TRBJ2-7): DAMVIQNPRYQVTQFGKPVTLSCSQTLNHNVMYWYQQKSSQAPKLLFHYYDKDFNNEADTPDNFQSRRPNTSFCFLDIRSPGLGDTAMYLCATSRETGDEQYFGPGTRLTVT.